This T cell receptor beta chain is from a study of OX40 agonist ivuxolimab in advanced cancers. Points on this clone: Antigen unknown.

Data came from immunoSEQ multiplex PCR; TCRdb stores just in-frame clones and leaves some out. The data contain around 68,000 clones, more than 75% of them seen just once; the ten biggest clones take up more than 2%. The germline V and J ends were trimmed by 4 bases and 9 bases, with 16 bases remaining between them. CDR3 length: 14 amino acids. Germline V gene data show CDR1 as SGHDN and CDR2 as FVKESK. Whole-study findings and limits: There were also nonresponders showing low normalized T-cell clonal expansion. In the 0.1-3.0 mg/kg groups, partial responders showed among the lowest expansion.

The chain uses TRBV14 and TRBJ1-5, with D maybe TRBD1 (5 bases). The source material was CD4+ or CD8+ T cells sorted from blood, sampled in a trial of the OX40 agonist ivuxolimab. The origin of this receptor is an adult with an advanced solid tumor such as melanoma, head and neck, liver or kidney cancer. The CDR3 sequence is CASSLGTSRAPQHF. In DNA form, the CDR3 reads TGTGCCAGCAGCCTGGGGACGTCAAGAGCGCCCCAGCATTTT.